This passage covers 31 T cell receptor beta chains from one sample sequenced in a study of shared clonotypes between healthy human individuals. Some clones are missing from TCRdb's copy, which holds only in-frame ones; the method was immunoSEQ multiplex PCR. This table holds some 2,000,000 clones, about 95% found once. Naive CD8 cells were CD45RO-negative, positively selected for CCR7, excluding terminally differentiated effector memory CD45RA+ cells. Sequenced: naive CD8+ T cells sorted from blood. The receptor set was obtained from a man in his late teens or twenties in good health.

The chain carries TRBV9 and TRBJ2-7; possible D gene TRBD2, 5 bases. Germline CDR1 and CDR2: SGDLS and YYNGEE. V lost 4 bases, J lost 3 bases, and 17 bases lay in between. This CDR3 is built from 15 residues. Here the CDR3 DNA reads TGTGCCAGCAGCCGAGAGGGATTGAACGACTACGAGCAGTACTTC. Translation gives CASSREGLNDYEQYF.

This sequence joins TRBV4-1 and TRBJ2-3, with a weak D call TRBD2 (6 bases). V lost 3 bases and J lost 2, with 12 bases in between. Looked up from germline, CDR1 is MGHRA and CDR2 is YSYEKL. The length of the CDR3 is 15 residues. CDR3 region: CASSQGAGNTDTQYF. In DNA, the CDR3 is TGCGCCAGCAGCCAGGGAGCGGGTAACACAGATACGCAGTATTTT.

The chain links TRBV6-1 to TRBJ2-7; 9 bases align to TRBD1. Germline trimming cut 1 base from V and 5 bases from J; bases unmatched to any gene: 3. CDR1 is MNHNS, CDR2 SASEGT, per germline. CDR3 length: 14 amino acids. CDR3 bases: TGTGCCAGCAGTGAAGGGGGACAGGGCGACGAGCAGTACTTC. Translation: CASSEGGQGDEQYF.

The chain recombines TRBV13 with TRBJ2-7; D gene unclear. V was shortened by 5 bases and J by 6 bases, with 11 bases between the two germline ends. Germline values: CDR1 PRHDT, CDR2 FYEKMQ (reference sequence). This CDR3 contains 12 residues. The chain's CDR3 is CASSQHSSEQYF. In DNA form, the CDR3 reads TGTGCCAGCAGCCAACACAGCAGCGAGCAGTACTTC.

The genes are TRBV7-9 and TRBJ1-2; D call uncertain. In germline, CDR1 is SEHNR, CDR2 FQNEAQ (reference sequence). CDR3 length equals 12 residues. Trimming cost V 8 bases and J 2 bases, with 9 bases left between them. The CDR3 DNA is TGTGCCAGCTCCCCAGAGAACTATGGCTACACCTTC. This codes for CASSPENYGYTF.

Turning to this clone: This same CDR3 is encoded by further DNA sequences in the sample. The V call is TRBV9, the J call TRBJ2-1; D is ambiguous. Looked up from germline, CDR1 is SGDLS and CDR2 is YYNGEE. The CDR3 runs 14 residues. Trimming pared 2 bases from V and 1 base from J, leaving 7 bases between. CDR3 in DNA: TGTGCCAGCAGCGTCCTGGGTTCCTACAATGAGCAGTTCTTC. As protein: CASSVLGSYNEQFF.

The chain has TRBV7-4 and TRBJ2-7, with 8 bases lining up with TRBD2. This CDR3 contains 16 residues. Trimming cost V 3 bases and J 5 bases; bases outside gene matches: 12. Looked up from germline, CDR1 is SGHVT and CDR2 is SQSDAQ. CDR3 sequence: CASSFLAGQSANEQYF. In DNA form, the CDR3 reads TGTGCCAGCAGCTTCTTAGCGGGACAATCCGCTAACGAGCAGTACTTC.

The chain combines TRBV6-5 with TRBJ1-6, with a weak D call TRBD1 (5 bases). The V gene's germline CDR1 is MNHEY and CDR2 SVGAGI. CDR3 length: 13 amino acids. V was cut by 4 bases and J by 8 bases, with 9 bases left in between. CDR3 region: CASSFGGYSPLHF. In DNA form, the CDR3 reads TGTGCCAGCAGTTTTGGGGGGTATTCACCCCTCCACTTT.

The chain has TRBV6-5 and TRBJ1-4; 9 bases map to TRBD1. Germline V gives CDR1 MNHEY, CDR2 SVGAGI. The CDR3 totals 15 residues. V was clipped by 2 bases and J by 10 bases; unmatched bases: 8. The CDR3 coding sequence is TGTGCCAGCAGTTACGAGGGACAGGGTCAGGGAAAACTGTTTTTT. It yields the protein CASSYEGQGQGKLFF.

The chain is built from TRBV6-1 and TRBJ2-1; D uncertain. Germline-derived CDR1 and CDR2 are MNHNS and SASEGT. This CDR3 spans 13 amino acids. With 10 bases removed from V and 0 bases from J, the gap between germline ends came to 10 bases. CDR3 in amino acids: CATMIDSYNEQFF. The CDR3 nucleotides are TGTGCCACCATGATTGACTCCTACAATGAGCAGTTCTTC.

V and J are TRBV6-1 and TRBJ2-7, with a tentative D call TRBD1 (6 bases). This CDR3 is 13 amino acids long. Germline V gives CDR1 MNHNS, CDR2 SASEGT. CDR3 region: CGSQGRWAYEQYF. The CDR3 bases are TGTGGCTCACAGGGCCGATGGGCCTACGAGCAGTACTTC.

The chain recombines TRBV7-6 with TRBJ2-1; D is ambiguous. Germline V gene lookup returns CDR1 SGHVS and CDR2 FNYEAQ. The CDR3 is 12 residues long. V was clipped by 5 bases and J by 5 bases, with 7 bases between them. CDR3 nucleotide sequence: TGTGCCAGCAGCCACGACCACAATGAGCAGTTCTTC. Translating gives CASSHDHNEQFF.

Here the CDR3 DNA reads TGTGCCAGCAGTTCCCCCGGGACAGCGACTAGGGAGCTGTTTTTT. Its translation is CASSSPGTATRELFF. This chain joins TRBV28 and TRBJ2-2; 7 nucleotides agree with TRBD1. The junction had 11 bases not matched to a gene; V was cut back by 4 bases and J by 9 bases. The germline CDR1 and CDR2 sequences are MDHEN and SYDVKM. The CDR3 runs 15 residues.

V and J are TRBV4-1 and TRBJ1-6; 7 bases match TRBD1. CDR3 size: 17 residues. Germline loops: CDR1 MGHRA, CDR2 YSYEKL. The J segment lost 7 bases and the V segment lost 0 bases, leaving 9 bases of the junction unmatched. CDR3 coding DNA: TGCGCCAGCAGCCAAGAGTACGGGACAGCGCTAAATTCACCCCTCCACTTT. Protein: CASSQEYGTALNSPLHF.

The chain couples TRBV6-6 to TRBJ1-5; no definite D call. V was cut by 7 bases and J by 4 bases, with 17 bases left in between. Germline V gives CDR1 MNHNY, CDR2 SVGAGI (reference sequence). The CDR3 is made up of 15 amino acids. CDR3 sequence (DNA): TGTGCCAGCACTCCAATCGTCCACGGAAATCAGCCCCAGCATTTT. It yields the protein CASTPIVHGNQPQHF.

This clone occurred once. This chain uses TRBV28 with TRBJ2-7, with 10 bases fitting TRBD2. The length of the CDR3 is 14 residues. V shed 3 bases and J 5 bases; nucleotides not matched to a gene: 4. CDR1 is MDHEN, CDR2 SYDVKM, per germline. The chain's CDR3 is CASSLLTSGDEQYF. The CDR3 DNA follows: TGTGCCAGCAGTTTGTTAACTAGCGGGGACGAGCAGTACTTC.

This clone has just one count. The CDR3 nucleotides are TGCGCCAGCAGCCCCGAAGGGGGATGGGGGAACACTGAAGCTTTCTTT. It encodes CASSPEGGWGNTEAFF. This sequence joins TRBV5-1 and TRBJ1-1; D perhaps matches TRBD1 (6 bases). V lost 4 bases to trimming and J lost 1 base, with 17 bases between them. CDR1 is SGHRS and CDR2 is YFSETQ in the germline V gene. The CDR3 extends over 16 amino acids.

About this clone: The same CDR3 also results from other DNA sequences found in this sample. The rearrangement uses TRBV4-1 and TRBJ2-3; D not resolved. This CDR3 region has 14 residues. Per the germline V gene, CDR1 is MGHRA and CDR2 is YSYEKL. Trimming took off 0 bases at V and 1 base at J, with 5 bases between the two ends. The CDR3 DNA reads TGCGCCAGCAGCCAAGATCCGGGCACAGATACGCAGTATTTT. It encodes CASSQDPGTDTQYF.

The V call is TRBV7-3, the J call TRBJ2-3; 11 nucleotides match TRBD1. The V and J ends lost 3 bases and 5 bases, in that order; junction bases with no gene match: 4. The CDR3 has 15 residues. Germline V gives CDR1 SGHTA, CDR2 FQGTGA. The CDR3 here is CASSFGTGGEDTQYF. CDR3 sequence (DNA): TGTGCCAGCAGCTTCGGGACAGGGGGAGAAGATACGCAGTATTTT. Full variable domain (rest looked up from reference TRBV7-3 and TRBJ2-3): GAGVSQTPSNKVTEKGKYVELRCDPISGHTALYWYRQSLGQGPEFLIYFQGTGAADDSGLPNDRFFAVRPEGSVSTLKIQRTERGDSAVYLCASSFGTGGEDTQYFGPGTRLTVL.

V is TRBV6-1 and J is TRBJ2-3; possibly TRBD2 for D (5 bases). Germline V CDR1 and CDR2: MNHNS, SASEGT. The CDR3 spans 15 residues. V was pared by 3 bases and J by 4 bases, with 14 bases between. The CDR3 DNA follows: TGTGCCAGCAGTGATCGAGGGCTAGGAGCAGATACGCAGTATTTT. Protein sequence: CASSDRGLGADTQYF.

The rearrangement joins TRBV28 to TRBJ1-5; D call uncertain. The length of the CDR3 is 16 residues. Trimming removed 6 bases from V and 8 bases from J, with 23 bases in between. Per germline, CDR1 MDHEN and CDR2 SYDVKM. CDR3 amino acids: CASRSSPIDRLEPQHF. The DNA of the CDR3 is TGTGCCAGCAGATCCTCCCCCATAGACCGTTTAGAGCCCCAGCATTTT.

The rearrangement uses TRBV7-3 and TRBJ1-1; TRBD1 matches at 7 bases. V was pared by 5 bases and J by 0 bases, with 6 bases of the junction left unmatched. Germline CDR1 SGHTA, CDR2 FQGTGA. CDR3 length equals 15 residues. DNA of the CDR3: TGTGCCAGCAGCGCCCAGACAGGGATGAACACTGAAGCTTTCTTT. It codes for CASSAQTGMNTEAFF.

The chain joins TRBV15 to TRBJ2-7, with D possibly matching TRBD2 (5 bases). The CDR3 sequence is 14 residues long. The germline V and J ends were trimmed by 6 bases and 7 bases, with 19 bases remaining between them. CDR1 is LNHNV, CDR2 YYDKDF, per germline (reference sequence). CDR3: CATRAEPSLGEQYF. CDR3 DNA: TGTGCCACCAGAGCGGAACCCTCTCTTGGGGAGCAGTACTTC.

The V gene is TRBV7-9, the J gene TRBJ1-5, with 9 nucleotides matching TRBD1. The CDR3 loop spans 14 amino acids. The V gene end was trimmed by 5 bases and the J gene end by 9 bases; junction bases not matched to a gene: 8. CDR1 is SEHNR, CDR2 FQNEAQ, per germline (reference sequence). The CDR3: CASSLQGAGGPQHF. In DNA, the CDR3 is TGTGCCAGCAGCCTACAGGGGGCTGGGGGGCCCCAGCATTTT.

V is TRBV27 and J is TRBJ2-7; the D gene is possibly TRBD2 (6 bases). The CDR3 runs 15 residues. V was clipped by 4 bases and J by 1 base, with 14 bases between them. Germline CDR1 and CDR2: MNHEY and SMNVEV (reference sequence). The CDR3 loop is CASSSWRDGSYEQYF. In DNA, the CDR3 is TGTGCCAGCAGTTCTTGGCGGGATGGGTCCTACGAGCAGTACTTC.

The chain carries TRBV11-3 and TRBJ1-1, with a tentative D call TRBD1 (5 bases). Germline V lookup: CDR1 SGHNT, CDR2 YENEEA. The V gene lost 4 bases and the J gene lost 2 bases, with 8 bases spanning the gap. CDR3 length: 13 residues. CDR3 nucleotide sequence: TGTGCCAGCAGCTACGACAGAAACACTGAAGCTTTCTTT. Amino acid sequence: CASSYDRNTEAFF.

On this clone itself: This same CDR3 is encoded by further DNA sequences in the sample. The chain is built from TRBV5-6 and TRBJ2-7; D unresolved. Germline lookup yields CDR1 SGHDT and CDR2 YYEEEE. V lost 1 base and J 0 bases, leaving 5 bases between the germline ends. The CDR3 consists of 13 residues. DNA for the CDR3: TGTGCCAGCAGCTTGATCGGCTCCTACGAGCAGTACTTC. Amino acids: CASSLIGSYEQYF.

The chain uses TRBV4-1 and TRBJ2-1; 7 bases are a match to TRBD2. Germline-derived CDR1 and CDR2 are MGHRA and YSYEKL. With 8 bases clipped from V and 8 bases from J, the junction kept 15 bases outside the gene matches. The CDR3 totals 15 residues. CDR3 residues: CASLPRPGRLDEQFF. Written as DNA, the CDR3 is TGCGCCAGCCTTCCACGTCCCGGGAGGCTCGATGAGCAGTTCTTC.

J is TRBJ2-3 and V is TRBV7-8; no clear D. Trimming removed 4 bases from V and 2 bases from J, with 16 bases in between. Germline CDR1 reads SGHVS; CDR2 reads FQNEAQ. This CDR3 spans 16 amino acids. CDR3 coding DNA: TGTGCCAGCAGCTCAATTCCTAATCAGGACACAGATACGCAGTATTTT. Protein product: CASSSIPNQDTDTQYF.

The chain couples TRBV7-4 to TRBJ2-1; D uncertain. The CDR3 runs to 15 residues. Germline CDR1 is SGHVT and CDR2 is SQSDAQ. V was shortened by 1 base and J by 9 bases, with 16 bases between the two germline ends. Here the CDR3 DNA reads TGTGCCAGCAGCTTAGTTGGACCAGGAAGAAGTGAGCAGTTCTTC. Its protein is CASSLVGPGRSEQFF. Based on the CDR3 plus reference TRBV7-4 and TRBJ2-1, the full variable domain is GAGVSQSPRYKVAKRGRDVALRCDSISGHVTLYWYRQTLGQGSEVLTYSQSDAQRDKSGRPSGRFSAERPERSVSTLKIQRTEQGDSAVYLCASSLVGPGRSEQFFGPGTRLTVL.

The rearrangement uses TRBV4-2 and TRBJ2-3, with 9 bases lining up with TRBD2. CDR1 is LGHNA and CDR2 is YNFKEQ in the germline V gene. V lost 1 base to trimming and J lost 2 bases; unmatched junction nucleotides: 4. The CDR3 is 16 residues long. CDR3 amino acids: CASSQGLAGSTDTQYF. The CDR3 DNA follows: TGTGCCAGCAGCCAAGGGCTAGCGGGGTCCACAGATACGCAGTATTTT.